This T cell receptor (beta chain) was observed in a study of T cell changes during pregnancy in multiple sclerosis (dated by TCRdb to about 2019). Concerning the study at large: The study examined how the T cell repertoire changed over the course of pregnancy in women with multiple sclerosis.

The library was prepared using the immunoSEQ multiplex PCR assay. Not all clones reach the TCRdb copy of this immuneACCESS table, which keeps in-frame sequences only. Checked studies attribute under half of the gap to unresolved V genes and leave the rest unexplained. The sample table shows 90,000 or so clones, and under 95% are seen once. The biggest ten clones account for 1.5% to 2% of the sample. For CDR1 and CDR2, the germline V gene lists SNHLY and FYNNEI. V is cut back by 5 bases and J by 9 bases, with 10 bases in the junction unmatched. The CDR3 runs 16 amino acids, cysteine and phenylalanine included. The read is trimmed to its CDR3 DNA, 48 bases read in frame from base 1. A note on this clone: The specificity of this receptor is unknown. No base quality information exists; no much larger clone differs at one position.

The chain links TRBV2 with TRBJ2-1; TRBD2 fits 13 bases in the junction. The sequencing used peripheral blood, collected in the first trimester of pregnancy. The receptor's source is a female donor in good health, enrolled as a control in a pregnancy study. The bases are TGTGCCAGCAGTTCCCCTACTAGCGGGGGGGCCGTTGAGCAGTTCTTC. Its product reads: CASSSPTSGGAVEQFF.